These T cell receptor beta chains were read from a single sample in a study of blood T cell repertoires in COVID-19. The method was immunoSEQ multiplex PCR; TCRdb's version includes in-frame clones alone and lacks a portion of them. The sample records under 300,000 clones, roughly nine tenths being singletons. The sample was PBMCs or T cells enriched from blood (not recorded which). Every receptor here comes from a woman aged 40 to 50 who had recovered from COVID-19. CDR3s include the opening cysteine and the closing phenylalanine or tryptophan. Each record gives: D gene, clone size, CDR3 length, J gene, V gene, CDR3 protein, CDR3 DNA. D genes are given only for firm matches. Some rows mark clone size as missing; the rest say once, few, many or name a class of expanded clone.

TRBD2 | . | 14 | TRBJ2-7 | TRBV11-2 | CASSSGTTYYEQYF | TGTGCCAGCAGCTCAGGGACTACCTACTACGAGCAGTACTTC
. | . | 15 | TRBJ2-5 | TRBV7-2 | CASTHREGPQETQYF | TGTGCCAGCACACACAGGGAAGGGCCCCAAGAGACCCAGTACTTC
. | . | 16 | TRBJ2-3 | TRBV4-1 | CASSPRRAGTTDTQYF | TGCGCCAGCAGCCCGAGAAGGGCGGGGACCACAGATACGCAGTATTTT
TRBD2 | . | 14 | TRBJ2-2 | TRBV29-1 | CSVDGGVNTGELFF | TGCAGCGTTGACGGGGGGGTTAACACCGGGGAGCTGTTTTTT
. | . | 15 | TRBJ1-1 | TRBV5-1 | CASSLYTTANTEAFF | TGCGCCAGCAGCTTGTATACGACAGCGAACACTGAAGCTTTCTTT
TRBD1 | . | 15 | TRBJ1-2 | TRBV15 | CATSKRPGGVDGYTF | TGTGCCACCAGCAAGAGACCAGGGGGCGTAGATGGCTACACCTTC
. | once | 14 | TRBJ1-3 | TRBV3-1/TRBV3-2 | CASSQGNSGNTIYF | TGTGCCAGCAGCCAAGGTAACTCTGGAAACACCATATATTTT
TRBD2 | . | 15 | TRBJ2-1 | TRBV5-1 | CASSLVSSGSNEQFF | TGCGCCAGCAGCTTGGTGTCTAGCGGCTCCAATGAGCAGTTCTTC
TRBD1 | . | 14 | TRBJ2-3 | TRBV18 | CASNRQGGTDTQYF | TGTGCCAGCAACCGACAGGGCGGCACAGATACGCAGTATTTT
. | . | 16 | TRBJ1-5 | TRBV14 | CASSQDRGTLNQPQHF | TGTGCCAGCAGCCAAGATAGAGGGACTTTAAATCAGCCCCAGCATTTT